Listed below are T cell receptor beta chains from one sample, sequenced in a study of blood T cells in healthy people across ages. Each CDR3 protein is one row after TCRdb ran MiXCR on the 5' RACE reads. The sample lists hundreds of thousands of distinct CDR3 sequences, less than 45% occurring once. Source material: blood. These receptors were obtained from an older man in good health. CDR3s include the opening cysteine and the closing phenylalanine or tryptophan. The order of the fields is J gene, V gene, clone size, D gene, CDR3 protein, CDR3 DNA. A D gene is named only where the DNA matches it firmly. The size entry is marked missing in some rows and otherwise reads once, few, many or a size class.

>TRBJ2-5|TRBV14|-|-
CASSFLRDLETQYF
TGTGCCAGCAGTTTTCTCAGGGATTTAGAGACCCAGTACTTC
>TRBJ1-5|TRBV6-2/TRBV6-3|few|TRBD1
CASSSGGGGQPQHF
TGTGCCAGCAGTTCAGGGGGAGGCGGACAGCCCCAGCATTTT
>TRBJ1-5|TRBV7-2|-|TRBD1
CASSLAGTGLSYQPQHF
TGTGCCAGCAGCTTAGCCGGGACAGGTCTCTCCTATCAGCCCCAGCATTTT
>TRBJ1-4|TRBV4-1|-|TRBD1
CASSRPGQGREKLFF
TGCGCCAGCAGCCGACCCGGACAGGGGAGGGAAAAACTGTTTTTT
>TRBJ1-4|TRBV4-1|-|-
CASSQTGRGGEKLFF
TGCGCCAGCAGCCAAACCGGACGGGGAGGTGAAAAACTGTTTTTT
>TRBJ2-4|TRBV2|-|-
CASSEVGGNGNIQYF
TGTGCCAGCAGTGAAGTGGGGGGCAACGGAAACATTCAGTACTTC
>TRBJ1-2|TRBV7-2|many|TRBD1
CASSVNRGPNYGYTF
TGTGCCAGCAGCGTAAACAGGGGCCCTAACTATGGCTACACCTTC
>TRBJ2-5|TRBV7-2|-|-
CASSNSRQQETQYF
TGTGCCAGCAGCAATTCGCGGCAGCAAGAGACCCAGTACTTC
>TRBJ2-4|TRBV5-1|-|-
CASSLENIQYF
TGCGCCAGCAGCTTGGAGAACATTCAGTACTTC
>TRBJ2-7|TRBV12-3/TRBV12-4|few|-
CASTRGSRFYEQYF
TGTGCCAGCACCAGGGGCAGCAGATTCTACGAGCAGTACTTC
>TRBJ1-5|TRBV20-1|-|-
CSARSTSRDQPQHF
TGCAGTGCTAGATCGACAAGTAGGGATCAGCCCCAGCATTTT
>TRBJ2-7|TRBV24-1|-|TRBD1
CATSDGDRGRREQYF
TGTGCCACCAGTGATGGGGACAGGGGACGAAGAGAGCAGTACTTC
>TRBJ2-7|TRBV20-1|-|-
CSATRGPSYEQYF
TGCAGTGCTACCCGGGGCCCCTCCTACGAGCAGTACTTC
>TRBJ2-1|TRBV5-1|-|TRBD1
CASSVQGQGAGNEQFF
TGCGCCAGCAGCGTACAGGGACAGGGGGCGGGCAATGAGCAGTTCTTC
>TRBJ2-7|TRBV25-1|-|-
CASSEWGGQGYEQYF
TGTGCCAGCAGTGAATGGGGCGGGCAGGGCTACGAGCAGTACTTC
>TRBJ2-7|TRBV28|many|-
CASSMKPYEQYF
TGTGCCAGCAGCATGAAGCCCTACGAGCAGTACTTC
>TRBJ2-5|TRBV7-2|-|TRBD1
CASSLTGGAKTQYF
TGTGCCAGCAGCTTGACAGGGGGCGCGAAGACCCAGTACTTC
>TRBJ2-1|TRBV3-1|few|TRBD1
CASSQEPAGTANEQFF
TGTGCCAGCAGCCAAGAGCCCGCCGGGACAGCCAATGAGCAGTTCTTC
>TRBJ2-1|TRBV6-2/TRBV6-3|-|TRBD2
CASSYRAAGGNEQFF
TGTGCCAGCAGCTACAGGGCCGCGGGGGGCAATGAGCAGTTCTTC
>TRBJ1-3|TRBV28|-|TRBD1
CASRIQGDSGNTIYF
TGTGCCAGCAGGATTCAGGGGGACTCTGGAAACACCATATATTTT
>TRBJ2-1|TRBV25-1|-|-
CASSEYHPGVSDEQFF
TGTGCCAGCAGTGAATACCACCCGGGGGTTAGCGATGAGCAGTTCTTC
>TRBJ2-3|TRBV30|few|TRBD2
CAWSPGTSAADTQYF
TGTGCCTGGAGTCCCGGGACTAGCGCTGCAGATACGCAGTATTTT
>TRBJ2-3|TRBV4-1|once|-
CASSPGPRDTQYF
TGCGCCAGCAGCCCTGGACCCCGCGATACGCAGTATTTT
>TRBJ1-2|TRBV7-2|many|TRBD1
CASSVTGGGSVYGYTF
TGTGCCAGCAGCGTCACAGGGGGCGGATCAGTCTATGGCTACACCTTC
>TRBJ1-6|TRBV7-2|few|TRBD1
CASSPKRQGRGVVYNSPLHF
TGTGCCAGCAGCCCAAAACGACAGGGAAGAGGGGTGGTCTATAATTCACCCCTCCACTTT
>TRBJ2-1|TRBV18|-|TRBD1
CASSRSPTAGQGNNEQFF
TGTGCCAGCTCACGATCCCCAACCGCGGGACAGGGAAACAATGAGCAGTTCTTC